Below are 10 T cell receptor beta chains sequenced from a single sample in a study of blood T cells in healthy people across ages. Then a second PCR, running about 6 to 12 cycles, was carried out with a sample-barcoded 5' primer and a J-beta primer mix. TCRdb re-called the 5' RACE reads through MiXCR, storing one row per CDR3 protein. The sample contains approximately 1.5 million distinct CDR3 sequences, roughly 32% of which appear only once. Sequences were obtained from blood. The origin of the receptors is a woman aged 25-40 years in good health.

J is TRBJ1-5 and V is TRBV20-1; D is possibly TRBD1 (6 bases). This CDR3 has 17 amino acids. V lost 0 bases, J lost 3 bases, and 18 bases lay in between. From germline, CDR1 is DFQATT and CDR2 SNEGSKA (reference sequence). This chain's CDR3 is CSARDIESKGDNQPQHF. CDR3 in DNA: TGCAGTGCTAGAGATATAGAGAGCAAGGGGGACAATCAGCCCCAGCATTTT.

This clonotype was picked up a small number of times. V is TRBV10-3 and J is TRBJ2-3; a weak D match, TRBD2 (7 bases). The length of the CDR3 is 18 residues. The germline gives CDR1 ENHRY, CDR2 SYGVKD. V was clipped by 6 bases and J by 0 bases, with 22 bases between them. The CDR3, as DNA: TGTGCCATCAGCGACACGACAAGGGGGGGACACAGCACAGATACGCAGTATTTT. Protein: CAISDTTRGGHSTDTQYF.

This clonotype was seen at least ten times. The chain joins TRBV6-6 to TRBJ1-5; no clear D. The CDR3 spans 14 residues. Trimming shortened V by 5 bases and J by 0 bases, and 8 bases separated the two germline ends. Per the germline V gene, CDR1 is MNHNY and CDR2 is SVGAGI (reference sequence). CDR3 region: CASSDAYSNQPQHF. The DNA of the CDR3 is TGTGCCAGCAGTGATGCCTATAGCAATCAGCCCCAGCATTTT.

J is TRBJ2-3 and V is TRBV27; 7 bases are shared with TRBD2. Germline-derived CDR1 and CDR2 are MNHEY and SMNVEV (reference sequence). V lost 6 bases, J lost 5 bases, and 8 bases stayed unmatched. The CDR3 is 14 amino acids. The CDR3 spells CASRYTSVGDTQYF. CDR3 coding DNA: TGTGCCAGCAGATATACTAGCGTAGGAGATACGCAGTATTTT.

This clonotype was recorded a few times. V usage is TRBV5-6 and J usage is TRBJ2-4; D uncertain. Germline assignment: CDR1 SGHDT and CDR2 YYEEEE. V was trimmed by 2 bases and J by 13 bases, leaving 10 bases between them. CDR3 length: 11 residues. CDR3 sequence reads: CASSLGDQQYF. As DNA, the CDR3 is TGTGCCAGCAGCTTAGGCGACCAGCAGTACTTC.

Many counts were recorded for this clonotype. This sequence joins TRBV4-1 and TRBJ2-3; TRBD2 agrees at 7 bases. Germline CDR1 MGHRA, CDR2 YSYEKL. The trim removed 0 bases at V and 5 bases at J, leaving 11 bases unmatched. This CDR3 is built from 17 residues. The CDR3 loop is CASSQDPPGLVGDTQYF. DNA for the CDR3: TGCGCCAGCAGCCAAGATCCCCCTGGACTAGTTGGAGATACGCAGTATTTT.

A word on this clonotype: An end of the junction differs from the germline gene, which may be a read error. In DNA form, the CDR3 reads TGTGCCAGCAGCTTATTCGGGAATTCGGGGACAGAAAGTAATTCGCCCCTCCACTTT. Translating it yields CASSLFGNSGTESNSPLHF. This rearrangement joins TRBV7-2 to TRBJ1-6, with TRBD1 matching over 7 bases. From germline, CDR1 is SGHTA and CDR2 FQGNSA. The CDR3 length is 19 residues.

This clonotype was seen ten or more times. The rearrangement links TRBV29-1 to TRBJ2-5, with D uncertain. This CDR3 contains 12 residues. CDR1 and CDR2 from the germline V gene are SQVTM and ANQGSEA. V lost 4 bases and J 5 bases, leaving 11 bases between the germline ends. In nucleotides, the CDR3 is TGCAGCGTTGCCAGGCGTGGGGAGACCCAGTACTTC. This gives the protein CSVARRGETQYF.

This clonotype was detected only once. The chain employs TRBV6-1 and TRBJ2-3; 14 nucleotides line up with TRBD2. The CDR3 spans 16 residues. Losses at the gene ends were 6 bases for V and 5 bases for J; bases not matched to a gene: 7. Germline V CDR1 and CDR2: MNHNS, SASEGT. The CDR3 DNA is TGTGCCAGCAGGGGGACTAGCGGGAGCTGGGGAGATACGCAGTATTTT. Encoded protein: CASRGTSGSWGDTQYF.

The chain's CDR3 is CASSAFSARDEQFF. CDR3 DNA sequence: TGTGCCAGCAGCGCCTTCTCTGCTAGGGATGAGCAGTTCTTC. The chain uses TRBV9 and TRBJ2-1; D not resolved. The germline CDR1 and CDR2 sequences are SGDLS and YYNGEE. The ends were cut back, 3 bases at V and 8 bases at J, with 15 bases in the middle. CDR3 size: 14 residues.